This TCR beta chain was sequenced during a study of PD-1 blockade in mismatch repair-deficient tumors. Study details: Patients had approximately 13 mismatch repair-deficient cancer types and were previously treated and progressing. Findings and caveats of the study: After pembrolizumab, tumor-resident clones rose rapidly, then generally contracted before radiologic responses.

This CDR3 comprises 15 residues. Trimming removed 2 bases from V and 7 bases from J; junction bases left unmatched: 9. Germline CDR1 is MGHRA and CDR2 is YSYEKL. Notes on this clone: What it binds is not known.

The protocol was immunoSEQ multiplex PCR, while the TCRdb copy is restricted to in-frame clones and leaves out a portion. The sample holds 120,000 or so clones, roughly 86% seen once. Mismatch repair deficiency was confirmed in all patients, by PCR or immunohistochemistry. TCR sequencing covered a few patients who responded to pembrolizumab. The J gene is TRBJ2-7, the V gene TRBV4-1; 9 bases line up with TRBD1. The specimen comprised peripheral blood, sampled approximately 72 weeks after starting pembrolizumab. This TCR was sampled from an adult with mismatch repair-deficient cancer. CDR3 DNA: TGCGCCAGCAGCCAAACCGGGACAGGGAGGGGGGAGCAGTACTTC. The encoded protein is CASSQTGTGRGEQYF.